This T cell receptor beta chain was recovered during a study of shared clonotypes between healthy human individuals. Study-level information: Per-donor plates numbered three CD4 naive, three CD4 memory, two CD8 naive and one CD8 memory.

In regard to this clone: The antigen is undetermined.

V lost 3 bases, J lost 2 bases, and 9 bases lay in between. CDR1 is SGHTA, CDR2 FQGNSA, per germline. The CDR3 has 14 residues. Several immunoSEQ plates received, in even portions, the genomic DNA of each subset. Some 32,000 T cell genomes, or roughly 200 ng DNA, went into the sorted-subset replicate PCRs. The assay was immunoSEQ multiplex PCR, and TCRdb's table has in-frame clones only and misses some. The sample includes some 1.4 million clones, roughly 95% of them seen just once. Study findings and constraints: As a rule, naive subsets had a larger estimated richness than memory subsets.

This chain links TRBV7-2 with TRBJ2-3; no clear D gene. Sequenced input: naive CD4+ T cells sorted from blood. Subset defined: CD45RA+ positively selected. The sequence was obtained from a man younger than 40 in good health. The CDR3 loop is CASSFGLYTDTQYF. DNA of the CDR3: TGTGCCAGCAGCTTTGGGCTCTACACAGATACGCAGTATTTT.